The clone carrying this T cell receptor (beta chain) was detected only a few times. The record originates from a study of blood T cell repertoires in COVID-19. About the study: T cells, B-cell-depleted T cells, or PBMCs provided the cDNA or gDNA that served as material.

The cohort comprised adults aged roughly 18 to 95 years residing in approximately 25 US areas. Clinical history reported by participants formed the basis on which cohorts were assigned. The recovered donors of Cohort 3 showed two negative PCRs, clearance, or symptom resolution. Clones were sequenced by immunoSEQ multiplex PCR, and TCRdb holds only the in-frame ones, with some missing. This table holds some 400,000 clones, roughly 89% found once. V dropped 4 bases and J dropped 8 bases, with 11 bases sitting between them. Per germline, CDR1 SQVTM and CDR2 ANQGSEA. The CDR3 loop spans 11 amino acids. This clonotype was sampled from a woman in her thirties who had recovered from COVID-19. Sequencing was carried out using PBMCs or T cells enriched from blood (not recorded which). The chain links TRBV29-1 to TRBJ1-2; D uncertain. The CDR3 DNA follows: TGCAGCGTTGTGGCGGCTGCGGGCTACACCTTC. This translates into CSVVAAAGYTF.